This T cell receptor (beta chain) was sequenced for a study of blood T cells in healthy people across ages. Primed by a sample-barcoded 5' primer and a J-beta primer mix, a second PCR proceeded for about 6 to 11 cycles. Tags on each cDNA molecule came from a template-switch adaptor with 12 random nucleotides. From the 5' RACE reads, TCRdb called clonotypes with MiXCR, one entry per CDR3 protein. This sample has approximately 1,000,000 distinct CDR3 sequences; 35% to 40% occur once, and the top ten carry around 13%. The CDR3 is 18 residues long. Trimming cost V 4 bases and J 0 bases, with 22 bases left between them. Germline V gene lookup returns CDR1 SQVTM and CDR2 ANQGSEA.

The genes are TRBV29-1 and TRBJ2-4, with D uncertain. This TCR was recovered from a man aged 18 to 29 in good health. Sequenced: blood. The CDR3 DNA is TGCAGCGTTGTAAGTGGGATAGGGCAAGGTCTAGCCAAAAACATTCAGTACTTC. Translated: CSVVSGIGQGLAKNIQYF. The full variable domain, completed using reference TRBV29-1 and TRBJ2-4, is SAVISQKPSRDICQRGTSLTIQCQVDSQVTMMFWYRQQPGQSLTLIATANQGSEATYESGFVIDKFPISRPNLTFSTLTVSNMSPEDSSIYLCSVVSGIGQGLAKNIQYFGAGTRLSVL.